These T cell receptor beta chains were read from a single sample in a study of T cell changes during pregnancy in multiple sclerosis. The assay was immunoSEQ multiplex PCR, and TCRdb's table has in-frame clones only and misses some. The top ten clones hold less than 0.55% of a sample with about 130,000 clones, about 95% of them seen once. This specimen was peripheral blood, taken after pregnancy. Receptor source: a female donor with multiple sclerosis, enrolled in a pregnancy study. The conserved cysteine and the conserved F or W are not part of the CDR3 here.

CDR3: ASSPTSGRSEQY; V: TRBV19
CDR3: ASSFTGVGTGELF; V: TRBV19
CDR3: SGRLAGGTQY; V: TRBV29-1
CDR3: ASRQTGLETQY; V: TRBV6-1
CDR3: SVGYSYEQY; V: TRBV29-1
CDR3: ASSPGLDEKLF; V: TRBV18
CDR3: ATTPGTGELF; V: TRBV15
CDR3: ASSLLPGSEAF; V: TRBV14
CDR3: ASSDRGLAGGPMETQY; V: TRBV2
CDR3: ASSLAALGGHGEQF; V: TRBV5-1
CDR3: ASSKLPSGGTDTQY; V: TRBV7-3
CDR3: ASRTGTENTEAF; V: TRBV28
CDR3: ASSLLGGPRTQY; V: TRBV28
CDR3: ASRQGLAVANEQF; V: TRBV5-1
CDR3: ATSRGGQGKETQY; V: TRBV15
CDR3: ATGGRENPNEQF; V: TRBV5-1
CDR3: ASSLIGRGGSSGELF; V: TRBV27
CDR3: ASSLNTGPHQPQH; V: TRBV7-8
CDR3: ATFSGELF; V: TRBV10-2
CDR3: ASSLRSWLAGGETQY; V: TRBV5-1
CDR3: ASRLGRSPVVDTQY; V: TRBV7-2
CDR3: ATSRGRFYEQY; V: TRBV15
CDR3: SARALYEQY; V: TRBV20-1
CDR3: ASQWTASNQPQH; V: TRBV6-1
CDR3: ATSRDTQRGTGELF; V: TRBV15
CDR3: ASRPGLVGGLRSETQY; V: TRBV2
CDR3: ASSLGGGNAVKYGYT; V: TRBV7-8
CDR3: ASKGQGRLVAGYT; V: TRBV28
CDR3: ASSRGSVRALNEQY; V: TRBV5-8
CDR3: ASSAPGGVEETQY; V: TRBV6-6
CDR3: ASSEAGMGGHAYGYT; V: TRBV2
CDR3: ASSLPRQGTLDYGYT; V: TRBV28
CDR3: ASTLQVDSLTDTQY; V: TRBV28
CDR3: ASSLSAGLNEKLF; V: TRBV27
CDR3: AWTPSGFSYNEQF; V: TRBV30
CDR3: ASSFGPSTREQY; V: TRBV28
CDR3: ASSLGEQGRYEQY; V: TRBV5-1
CDR3: ATDSRKSKETEAF; V: TRBV6-1
CDR3: ASSYSAEQY; V: TRBV6-6
CDR3: ASSFLSVQGGSYT; V: TRBV27
CDR3: ASSLGGLAAQETQY; V: TRBV28
CDR3: ASSYRVMGEQY; V: TRBV28
CDR3: ASSEFQPGAYEQY; V: TRBV7-9
CDR3: ASSVDVTHEKLF; V: TRBV9
CDR3: ASSAGTGNYGYT; V: TRBV18
CDR3: ASSWGQAPIEQY; V: TRBV11-2
CDR3: ATSRDWSDRVEQY; V: TRBV15
CDR3: ASSSGGSSYEQY; V: TRBV9
CDR3: ASSGRVAREQY; V: TRBV6-5
CDR3: ASSPRPASPDTQY; V: TRBV18
CDR3: ASSHPGGQGLYEQY; V: TRBV7-9
CDR3: ASSFGRSNYGYT; V: TRBV7-2
CDR3: ASSGWGQMPLNTEAF; V: TRBV25-1
CDR3: ASSWQGGNTEAF; V: TRBV5-6
CDR3: ASSLTGANTGELF; V: TRBV7-6
CDR3: ASSQAGRDRTWGEQY; V: TRBV4-2
CDR3: ASRLPGQGEKLF; V: TRBV27
CDR3: ASKSSATNEKLF; V: TRBV19
CDR3: ASSPEHPFPQNTEAF; V: TRBV5-1